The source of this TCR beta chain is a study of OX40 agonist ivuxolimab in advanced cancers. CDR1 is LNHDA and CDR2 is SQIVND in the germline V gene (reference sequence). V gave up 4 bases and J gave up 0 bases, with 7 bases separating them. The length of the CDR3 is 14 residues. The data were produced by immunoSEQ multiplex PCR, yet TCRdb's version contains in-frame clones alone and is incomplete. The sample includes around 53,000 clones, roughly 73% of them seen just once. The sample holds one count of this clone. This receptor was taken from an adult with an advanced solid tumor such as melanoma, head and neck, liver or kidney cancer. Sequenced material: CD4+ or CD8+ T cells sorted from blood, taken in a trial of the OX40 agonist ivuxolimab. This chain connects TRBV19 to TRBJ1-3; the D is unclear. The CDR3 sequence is CASSNTGSGNTIYF. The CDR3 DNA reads TGTGCCAGTAGTAACACCGGCTCTGGAAACACCATATATTTT.